This T cell receptor (beta chain) was observed in a study of T-cell reconstitution after alpha-beta-depleted transplantation in children. This sample's TCRbeta library carried unique molecular identifier barcodes. MiXCR was run by TCRdb on the PCR reads, yielding one entry per CDR3 protein. The sample holds around 450,000 distinct CDR3 sequences, under 20% seen once. This clonotype was seen more than once but under ten times. Antigen: not known. Between the trimmed V and J ends, which lost 6 bases and 5 bases, there was a span of 16 bases. The CDR3 covers 14 residues. Overall study results and limits: Some patients' high day-60 TCRbeta diversity was traced to surviving recipient T cells and thymic progenitors. It was newly produced T cells that mostly accounted for T-cell counts and diversity one year after transplant. Approximately two months post-transplant, alpha-beta T cells reportedly originated from several hundred expanded graft clones.

The sample consisted of PBMCs, mostly from graft donor cells, taken 360 days after TCRalphabeta/CD19-depleted stem cell transplant. This clonotype was sampled from a boy younger than two who had a stem cell transplant for Wiskott-Aldrich syndrome, so the T cells may come from the graft donor. The rearrangement uses TRBV12-3 or TRBV12-4 and TRBJ2-5; perhaps TRBD1 as D (6 bases). The CDR3 is CASRKNQGTETQYF. CDR3 in DNA: TGTGCCAGCAGGAAAAATCAGGGGACGGAGACCCAGTACTTC.